The 29 T cell receptor beta chains below were found in one sample sequenced in a study of blood T cells in healthy people across ages. A sample-barcoded 5' primer and a J-beta primer mix were used in a second PCR of roughly 7 to 12 cycles. TCRdb passed the 5' RACE reads through MiXCR, listing each CDR3 protein once. The sample has hundreds of thousands of distinct CDR3 sequences, roughly three fifths seen once. The sequenced sample consisted of blood. These receptors all stem from a man in his forties or fifties in good health.

This clonotype was observed a few times. This chain links TRBV4-3 with TRBJ2-6; D is uncertain. The V and J ends lost 4 bases and 2 bases respectively, with 24 bases between them. The CDR3 loop spans 20 amino acids. Germline assignment: CDR1 LGHNA and CDR2 YSLEER. The DNA of the CDR3 is TGCGCCAGCAGCCGAGATCTTGTGACCGGTATTCTCCCTGGGGCCAACGTCCTGACTTTC. Residues: CASSRDLVTGILPGANVLTF.

This clonotype was seen only a few times. The chain is built from TRBV7-8 and TRBJ2-5; D is unclear. Germline V gives CDR1 SGHVS, CDR2 FQNEAQ. Trimming stripped 2 bases from V and 6 bases from J, with 7 bases between. CDR3 size: 12 residues. The CDR3 is CASSLSSQTQYF. The DNA of the CDR3 is TGTGCCAGCAGCTTAAGCTCCCAGACCCAGTACTTC.

Only a few counts were recorded for this clonotype. This chain joins TRBV6-1 and TRBJ2-2, with 10 bases fitting TRBD2. The CDR3 contains 17 residues. V was pared by 5 bases and J by 6 bases, with 12 bases of the junction left unmatched. Looked up from germline, CDR1 is MNHNS and CDR2 is SASEGT. This CDR3 is CASSLLAGALGAGELFF. The CDR3 DNA sequence: TGTGCCAGCAGTCTGCTAGCGGGAGCCTTGGGAGCCGGGGAGCTGTTTTTT.

This chain's CDR3 is CASPSSDSSSNTEAFF. The CDR3 DNA is TGTGCCAGCCCGTCCTCGGACAGCTCTTCGAACACTGAAGCTTTCTTT. The gene calls are TRBV7-9 and TRBJ1-1; a possible D gene is TRBD1 (6 bases). The CDR3 length is 16 residues. Trimming took off 8 bases at V and 1 base at J, with 20 bases between the two ends. Germline assignment: CDR1 SEHNR and CDR2 FQNEAQ (reference sequence).

This clonotype has only one observation. The V and J genes are TRBV29-1 and TRBJ1-1; D is uncertain. Trimming removed 4 bases from V and 3 bases from J, with 12 bases in between. The CDR3 has 13 residues. From germline, CDR1 is SQVTM and CDR2 ANQGSEA. CDR3 residues: CSVGGSPYTEAFF. CDR3 sequence (DNA): TGCAGCGTTGGAGGGTCACCCTACACTGAAGCTTTCTTT.

This chain connects TRBV4-3 to TRBJ2-1, with 16 bases matching TRBD2. V lost 3 bases and J lost 5; bases outside the gene matches: 13. The CDR3 length is 20 residues. The germline CDR1 and CDR2 sequences are LGHNA and YSLEER. The CDR3 region has the DNA TGCGCCAGCAGCCAGCTACCGGGGACTAGCGGGAGGGCCGGCGACAATGAGCAGTTCTTC. Residues: CASSQLPGTSGRAGDNEQFF.

This clonotype has only one observation. A read error may explain this, as a much larger clone is one base away. V and J are TRBV29-1 and TRBJ2-1; D might be TRBD1 or TRBD2, each matching 5 bases. The CDR3 totals 12 residues. Trimming shortened V by 5 bases and J by 14 bases, and 19 bases separated the two germline ends. Germline CDR1 is SQVTM and CDR2 is ANQGSEA. In DNA, the CDR3 is TGCAGCGTTTCATCGACGGGGCTGGGGGAGTTCTTC. Residues: CSVSSTGLGEFF.

As for this clonotype: This may stem from a read error, because a much larger clone lies one nucleotide away. The V gene is TRBV4-3, the J gene TRBJ2-5, with TRBD1 matching over 12 bases. Germline CDR1 is LGHNA and CDR2 is YSLEER. The ends lost 3 bases at V and 11 bases at J; junction bases unmatched: 16. The CDR3 totals 17 residues. The CDR3 protein is CASSQGFGTGGNNEQYF. Here the CDR3 DNA reads TGCGCCAGCAGCCAGGGCTTCGGGACAGGGGGCAACAATGAGCAGTACTTC.

The rearrangement uses TRBV20-1 and TRBJ2-3; D not certain. There are 14 residues in the CDR3. The germline CDR1 and CDR2 sequences are DFQATT and SNEGSKA (reference sequence). The V end lost 5 bases, the J end lost 0 bases, and 12 bases lay between the germline ends. This CDR3 is CSAPGYSSTDTQYF. CDR3 nucleotides: TGCAGTGCTCCCGGCTACTCTAGCACAGATACGCAGTATTTT.

The chain is built from TRBV2 and TRBJ1-5; the D is unclear. Trimming took off 2 bases at V and 2 bases at J, with 13 bases between the two ends. This CDR3 contains 16 residues. The germline V gene encodes CDR1 SNHLY and CDR2 FYNNEI. In DNA form, the CDR3 reads TGTGCCAGCAGTGAAAAAGTGCATCGTGGCAATCAGCCCCAGCATTTT. It specifies CASSEKVHRGNQPQHF. Full variable domain (remainder filled in from reference TRBV2 and TRBJ1-5): EPEVTQTPSHQVTQMGQEVILRCVPISNHLYFYWYRQILGQKVEFLVSFYNNEISEKSEIFDDQFSVERPDGSNFTLKIRSTKLEDSAMYFCASSEKVHRGNQPQHFGDGTRLSIL.

The gene calls are TRBV6-2 or TRBV6-3 and TRBJ2-1; D perhaps matches TRBD2 (6 bases). The germline CDR1 and CDR2 sequences are MNHEY and SVGEGT. There are 12 residues in the CDR3. The ends were cut back, 5 bases at V and 9 bases at J, with 11 bases in the middle. The CDR3 DNA reads TGTGCCAGCAGTCCCGGGACTCGTGAGCAGTTCTTC. As protein: CASSPGTREQFF.

The chain has TRBV2 and TRBJ1-4; TRBD1 is a possible D gene (6 bases). Trimming pared 4 bases from V and 5 bases from J, leaving 11 bases between. The V gene's germline CDR1 is SNHLY and CDR2 FYNNEI. There are 14 residues in the CDR3. The CDR3 bases are TGTGCCAGCAGTGCGACAGGCCCCAATGAAAAACTGTTTTTT. Protein: CASSATGPNEKLFF.

V usage is TRBV5-1 and J usage is TRBJ2-5; weak D call: TRBD2 (5 bases). The ends were cut back, 1 base at V and 0 bases at J, with 7 bases in the middle. Germline CDR1 and CDR2: SGHRS and YFSETQ. This CDR3 contains 14 residues. The CDR3 reads CASSLNGDQETQYF. In nucleotides, the CDR3 is TGCGCCAGCAGCTTGAACGGGGACCAAGAGACCCAGTACTTC.

The gene calls are TRBV28 and TRBJ2-1; D is uncertain. Trimming shortened V by 4 bases and J by 7 bases, and 8 bases separated the two germline ends. The CDR3 is made up of 12 amino acids. Germline V gene data show CDR1 as MDHEN and CDR2 as SYDVKM. CDR3 amino acids: CASSYNRNEQFF. As DNA, the CDR3 is TGTGCCAGCAGTTACAACCGGAATGAGCAGTTCTTC.

The CDR3 sequence: CASSLAAANTEAFF. The CDR3 DNA follows: TGTGCCAGCAGCTTAGCAGCAGCTAACACTGAAGCTTTCTTT. The genes are TRBV7-2 and TRBJ1-1; D uncertain. The CDR3 length is 14 residues. V lost 0 bases to trimming and J lost 2 bases, with 7 bases between them. From germline, CDR1 is SGHTA and CDR2 FQGNSA.

The rearrangement uses TRBV5-1 and TRBJ2-5; D might be TRBD1 (8 bases). Looked up from germline, CDR1 is SGHRS and CDR2 is YFSETQ. The CDR3 length is 16 residues. Trimming stripped 0 bases from V and 2 bases from J, with 14 bases between. This chain's CDR3 is CASSLGGQGGQETQYF. The CDR3, as DNA: TGCGCCAGCAGCTTGGGCGGACAGGGAGGGCAAGAGACCCAGTACTTC.

The chain is built from TRBV24-1 and TRBJ2-1, with D tentatively TRBD1 (6 bases). There are 16 residues in the CDR3. CDR1 and CDR2 (germline): KGHDR, SFDVKD. Trimming removed 4 bases at V and 0 bases at J, with 12 bases between. The CDR3 sequence: CATSEGGTNSYNEQFF. Here the CDR3 DNA reads TGTGCCACCAGTGAAGGGGGAACTAACTCCTACAATGAGCAGTTCTTC.

The gene calls are TRBV7-2 and TRBJ2-2; 7 bases align to TRBD1. After removal of 5 bases from V and 1 base from J, the junction contained 7 bases not matched to a gene. The CDR3 has 16 residues. Germline CDR1 and CDR2: SGHTA and FQGNSA. CDR3 region: CASSLPDRLNTGELFF. For the CDR3, the DNA is TGTGCCAGCAGCCTACCGGACAGGCTGAACACCGGGGAGCTGTTTTTT.

A few counts support this clonotype. The chain is built from TRBV5-6 and TRBJ1-2; 7 bases are shared with TRBD1. The V and J ends lost 4 bases and 4 bases, in that order; junction bases with no gene match: 4. The CDR3 consists of 13 residues. Germline V gives CDR1 SGHDT, CDR2 YYEEEE. CDR3 sequence: CASSGGTAYGYTF. The CDR3 coding sequence is TGTGCCAGCAGCGGCGGGACAGCCTATGGCTACACCTTC.

The chain links TRBV3-1 to TRBJ1-2; no clear D. Deletions cut 3 bases from V and 4 bases from J, with 9 bases between. This CDR3 has 13 amino acids. In germline, CDR1 is LGHDT, CDR2 YNNKEL (reference sequence). In nucleotides, the CDR3 is TGTGCCAGCAGCCAGTGCAGCCTCTATGGCTACACCTTC. As protein: CASSQCSLYGYTF.

The V gene is TRBV15, the J gene TRBJ2-3, with 9 bases identical to TRBD2. Germline V CDR1 and CDR2: LNHNV, YYDKDF (reference sequence). J was trimmed by 5 bases and V by 0 bases; bases with no gene match: 3. The CDR3 spans 15 residues. This CDR3 is CATSRDTAGGDTQYF. The CDR3 nucleotides read TGTGCCACCAGCAGAGATACAGCGGGAGGAGATACGCAGTATTTT. The full variable domain, rest sourced from reference TRBV15 and TRBJ2-3, is DAMVIQNPRYQVTQFGKPVTLSCSQTLNHNVMYWYQQKSSQAPKLLFHYYDKDFNNEADTPDNFQSRRPNTSFCFLDIRSPGLGDTAMYLCATSRDTAGGDTQYFGPGTRLTVL.

The rearrangement joins TRBV19 to TRBJ2-3, with 7 nucleotides matching TRBD1. The CDR3 has 14 amino acids. Germline CDR1 is LNHDA and CDR2 is SQIVND (reference sequence). Trimming at V came to 6 bases and at J to 4 bases, leaving 7 bases not matched to a gene. CDR3 protein: CASRTRTGADTQYF. The CDR3 DNA sequence: TGTGCCAGTAGGACCCGGACAGGTGCAGATACGCAGTATTTT.

J is TRBJ1-4 and V is TRBV27; D is uncertain. The germline gives CDR1 MNHEY, CDR2 SMNVEV (reference sequence). The germline V and J ends were trimmed by 7 bases and 7 bases, with 13 bases remaining between them. This CDR3 is built from 13 residues. In nucleotides, the CDR3 is TGTGCCAGCATACTACCAAGGAGTGAAAAACTGTTTTTT. This encodes CASILPRSEKLFF.

The chain couples TRBV5-5 to TRBJ2-3; D may correspond to TRBD1 or TRBD2 (5 bases each). The CDR3 sequence is 17 residues long. From germline, CDR1 is SGHKS and CDR2 YYEKEE (reference sequence). V was pared by 0 bases and J by 0 bases, with 14 bases between. DNA of the CDR3: TGTGCCAGCAGCTTGGAGTCGGGGACCTTTAGCACAGATACGCAGTATTTT. Residues: CASSLESGTFSTDTQYF. Looking up the rest from reference TRBV5-5 and TRBJ2-3 gives the full variable domain: DAGVTQSPTHLIKTRGQQVTLRCSPISGHKSVSWYQQVLGQGPQFIFQYYEKEERGRGNFPDRFSARQFPNYSSELNVNALLLGDSALYLCASSLESGTFSTDTQYFGPGTRLTVL.

The CDR3: CASSSGQKDADTQYF. In DNA, the CDR3 is TGCGCCAGCAGTAGTGGACAGAAGGATGCAGATACGCAGTATTTT. V and J are TRBV5-1 and TRBJ2-3; tentative D call: TRBD1 (6 bases). CDR1 and CDR2 from the germline V gene are SGHRS and YFSETQ. The CDR3 has 15 amino acids. V lost 5 bases, J lost 4 bases, and 17 bases lay in between.

The chain is built from TRBV6-7 and TRBJ1-6; D gene unclear. TRBV6-7 is identified as an open reading frame with a role that is uncertain. The CDR3 is 13 residues long. V was trimmed by 6 bases and J by 10 bases, leaving 13 bases between them. CDR3 protein: CASSERFRSPLHF. The CDR3 DNA follows: TGTGCCAGCAGCGAGAGATTTCGATCACCCCTCCACTTT.

The rearrangement uses TRBV29-1 and TRBJ2-5; 10 bases are a match to TRBD2. The germline V gene has CDR1 SQVTM and CDR2 ANQGSEA. The CDR3 totals 14 residues. V was clipped by 4 bases and J by 5 bases; unmatched bases: 7. The CDR3 bases are TGCAGCGTTGTTAGCGGGGGGATCTGGGAGACCCAGTACTTC. It is translated as CSVVSGGIWETQYF.

The gene calls are TRBV30 and TRBJ1-5; D uncertain. Germline-derived CDR1 and CDR2 are GTSNPN and SVGIG (reference sequence). V was cut by 2 bases and J by 9 bases, with 14 bases left in between. The CDR3 consists of 13 residues. CDR3 loop: CAWSSTDFGPQHF. CDR3 nucleotides: TGTGCCTGGAGTTCGACGGACTTTGGGCCCCAGCATTTT.

This clonotype was observed many times. The rearrangement uses TRBV29-1 and TRBJ2-1; the D call may be TRBD1 or TRBD2 (6 bases each). CDR3 size: 16 residues. Germline V gene data show CDR1 as SQVTM and CDR2 as ANQGSEA. V was trimmed by 6 bases and J by 0 bases, leaving 18 bases between them. The CDR3 region is CSVGGLVGSSYNEQFF. As DNA, the CDR3 is TGCAGCGTAGGGGGGCTAGTCGGGAGCTCCTACAATGAGCAGTTCTTC.